This T cell receptor (beta chain) was retrieved from a study of CD8+CD57+ T cells in acquired aplastic anemia. Whole-study context: The DNA of sorted CD4+ and CD8+ cells averaged 3.2 ug.

Genomic DNA served as template for TCR beta VDJ and CDR3 profiling. From the reads, TCRdb called clonotypes with MiXCR, one entry per CDR3 protein. This sample has about 160,000 distinct CDR3 sequences, with roughly 45% found just once. From germline, CDR1 is SGDLS and CDR2 YYNGEE. This CDR3 is built from 15 residues. The authors sequenced patients whose flow cytometry had shown CD8+CD57+ cell expansion. Every patient was diagnosed with severe acquired aplastic anemia. None of the patients had been given any therapy when their blood was sampled. General study points: Simpson's diversity of CD8+ cells was not significantly different in patients compared with controls.

This clonotype showed up just a few times. The antigen is unknown. A read error may produce the germline difference seen at one junction end. This chain joins TRBV9 and TRBJ2-4, with D hard to call. This TCR was recovered from a human donor with aplastic anemia. Sequencing was carried out using sorted CD4+, CD8+, or CD8+CD57+ T cells (not recorded which) from PBMCs. The CDR3 nucleotides are TGTGCCAGCAGCGTTACTCAATCAGCCAAAAACGTTCAGTACTTC. This gives the protein CASSVTQSAKNVQYF.